The clone carrying this T cell receptor (beta chain) came up a few times. The sample originates from a study of blood T cell repertoires in COVID-19. Across the study: COVID-19 samples collected from the United States, Italy and Spain covered acute and convalescent phases.

Under the authors' procedure: Amplification of reference gene primers provided the estimated nucleated cell counts. Some clones are missing from TCRdb's copy, which holds only in-frame ones; the method was immunoSEQ multiplex PCR. That table gives V, J and clone size, and the DNA gave D and trimming. The table records about 430,000 clones, roughly nine tenths of them present only once. CDR3 length: 15 amino acids. Germline CDR1 and CDR2: MGHRA and YSYEKL. The V and J ends lost 5 bases and 6 bases respectively, with 20 bases between them. The receptor comes from a man aged 25-40 years who had recovered from COVID-19. Sequencing was carried out using PBMCs or T cells enriched from blood (not recorded which). The chain carries TRBV4-1 and TRBJ2-7; perhaps TRBD2 as D (8 bases). This chain's CDR3 is CASSDRVVAGSEQYF. The CDR3 DNA follows: TGCGCCAGCAGCGACAGGGTGGTAGCGGGATCCGAGCAGTACTTC.